This T cell receptor (beta chain) was sequenced during a study of cytomegalovirus exposure and HLA in healthy donors. The CDR3 has 16 amino acids. The V segment lost 8 bases and the J segment 2 bases; nucleotides outside the gene matches: 12. Per germline, CDR1 MNHEY and CDR2 SMNVEV (reference sequence). Sequenced by immunoSEQ multiplex PCR; TCRdb stores in-frame clones only, minus some. The sample carries over 200,000 clones, around nine tenths recorded once. This receptor was obtained from a woman in her late teens or twenties in good health and CMV-seropositive. What was sequenced was PBMCs. The chain recombines TRBV27 with TRBJ2-7, with 10 bases fitting TRBD2. The CDR3 DNA sequence: TGTGCCAGCTGTGTGACTAGCGGGTCAATCGCCTACGAGCAGTACTTC. It codes for CASCVTSGSIAYEQYF.